Each of the 21 T cell receptor beta chains below was sequenced from the same sample in a study of cytomegalovirus exposure and HLA in healthy donors. TCRdb keeps only in-frame clones here, not all; method: immunoSEQ multiplex PCR. The repertoire holds about 130,000 clones, with 85% to 90% as singletons. Sequenced sample: PBMCs. These receptors all stem from a woman in her twenties or thirties in good health and CMV-seropositive.

This chain joins TRBV1 and TRBJ2-7; the D segment call TRBD2 is taken from the table without a DNA check. TRBV1 is marked as a pseudogene. The CDR3 is made up of 13 amino acids. Written as DNA, the CDR3 is TGCACCAGCAGCCAAGTGGAGGACCCCGAGCAGTACTTC. Residues: CTSSQVEDPEQYF.

V and J are TRBV19 and TRBJ2-3; 7 nucleotides align to TRBD1. The CDR3 is 15 amino acids. V dropped 4 bases and J dropped 0; count of bases not matched to a gene: 4. From germline, CDR1 is LNHDA and CDR2 SQIVND (reference sequence). In DNA form, the CDR3 reads TGTGCCAGTAGTACGACAGGGAAGAGCACAGATACGCAGTATTTT. Its protein product is CASSTTGKSTDTQYF. The full variable domain, completed using reference TRBV19 and TRBJ2-3, is DGGITQSPKYLFRKEGQNVTLSCEQNLNHDAMYWYRQDPGQGLRLIYYSQIVNDFQKGDIAEGYSVSREKKESFPLTVTSAQKNPTAFYLCASSTTGKSTDTQYFGPGTRLTVL.

This clone occurred once. Mismatch with germline at one junction end may stem from a read error. This chain joins TRBV5-1 and TRBJ1-1, with D possibly TRBD1 on 6 matching bases. The CDR3 runs to 13 residues. Germline V gene data show CDR1 as SGHRS and CDR2 as YFSETQ. For the CDR3, the DNA is TGCGCCAGCAGCCCCCGGGACAACCTTTTTCCGGACTTT. Amino acids: CASSPRDNLFPDF.

The chain joins TRBV7-8 to TRBJ1-5; D is unresolved. Germline CDR1 is SGHVS and CDR2 is FQNEAQ. The CDR3 consists of 16 residues. Trimming stripped 1 base from V and 7 bases from J, with 17 bases between. CDR3 sequence: CASSLGSMGRGQPQHF. CDR3 DNA: TGTGCCAGCAGCTTAGGTTCGATGGGGAGAGGGCAGCCCCAGCATTTT.

The chain is built from TRBV2 and TRBJ2-3; 7 nucleotides agree with TRBD2. V was clipped by 6 bases and J by 0 bases; unmatched bases: 9. Germline V lookup: CDR1 SNHLY, CDR2 FYNNEI. The CDR3 runs to 16 residues. CDR3: CASRSLAATSTDTQYF. CDR3 coding DNA: TGTGCCAGCAGGTCCCTAGCGGCCACTAGCACAGATACGCAGTATTTT.

This clone was observed a few times. V usage is TRBV2 and J usage is TRBJ1-2; 7 bases map to TRBD1. The CDR3 is made up of 13 amino acids. V lost 7 bases to trimming and J lost 5 bases; unmatched junction nucleotides: 7. Germline lookup yields CDR1 SNHLY and CDR2 FYNNEI. The CDR3 region has the DNA TGTGCCAGCACCGTATGGACAGGTTATGGCTACACCTTC. Translated, it gives CASTVWTGYGYTF.

The chain is built from TRBV6-1 and TRBJ2-7, with 7 nucleotides matching TRBD2. The germline CDR1 and CDR2 sequences are MNHNS and SASEGT. The CDR3 consists of 14 residues. The V segment lost 1 base and the J segment 4 bases; nucleotides outside the gene matches: 4. CDR3 nucleotide sequence: TGTGCCAGCAGTGAAGTGTTACTAGCGTACGAGCAGTACTTC. Translated, it gives CASSEVLLAYEQYF.

V usage is TRBV5-1 and J usage is TRBJ2-1, with 10 bases aligning to TRBD2. The V gene end was trimmed by 3 bases and the J gene end by 6 bases; junction bases not matched to a gene: 3. Germline CDR1 reads SGHRS; CDR2 reads YFSETQ. The CDR3 consists of 14 residues. The DNA of the CDR3 is TGCGCCAGCAGCTCTGTAGCGGGAGGCAATGAGCAGTTCTTC. Translated: CASSSVAGGNEQFF. Supplemented by reference TRBV5-1 and TRBJ2-1, the full variable domain reads KAGVTQTPRYLIKTRGQQVTLSCSPISGHRSVSWYQQTPGQGLQFLFEYFSETQRNKGNFPGRFSGRQFSNSRSEMNVSTLELGDSALYLCASSSVAGGNEQFFGPGTRLTVL.

This clone was seen a single time. This chain uses TRBV28 with TRBJ2-7, with TRBD2 matching over 9 bases. Trimming removed 7 bases from V and 6 bases from J; junction bases left unmatched: 13. Looked up from germline, CDR1 is MDHEN and CDR2 is SYDVKM. The CDR3 consists of 15 residues. The DNA for the CDR3 is TGTGCCAGCAAGGCGGGAGGGCCCCACACGTCCGAGCAGTACTTC. Translated, it gives CASKAGGPHTSEQYF.

This chain connects TRBV28 to TRBJ1-2; the match to TRBD1 covers 7 bases. Germline V gene lookup returns CDR1 MDHEN and CDR2 SYDVKM. The CDR3 has 14 amino acids. V shed 1 base, J shed 8 bases, and the junction held 7 bases outside the gene matches. CDR3 bases: TGTGCCAGCAGTTTATTACCCAGGGGGGAAGGCTACACCTTC. Translation gives CASSLLPRGEGYTF.

J is TRBJ2-2 and V is TRBV2; 7 nucleotides line up with TRBD1. Looked up from germline, CDR1 is SNHLY and CDR2 is FYNNEI. The V and J ends lost 5 bases and 6 bases, in that order; junction bases with no gene match: 0. The CDR3 runs 12 residues. The CDR3 DNA is TGTGCCAGCAGTACAGGGGCCGGGGAGCTGTTTTTT. The encoded protein is CASSTGAGELFF.

The rearrangement uses TRBV5-6 and TRBJ2-1; TRBD1 might be the D (6 bases). The germline CDR1 and CDR2 sequences are SGHDT and YYEEEE. V was clipped by 3 bases and J by 9 bases, with 13 bases between them. CDR3 length: 13 residues. Here the CDR3 reads CASSSLGGSEQFF. The DNA for the CDR3 is TGTGCCAGCAGCTCTCTTGGGGGCAGTGAGCAGTTCTTC. The full variable domain, completed using reference TRBV5-6 and TRBJ2-1, is DAGVTQSPTHLIKTRGQQVTLRCSPKSGHDTVSWYQQALGQGPQFIFQYYEEEERQRGNFPDRFSGHQFPNYSSELNVNALLLGDSALYLCASSSLGGSEQFFGPGTRLTVL.

This chain connects TRBV10-1 to TRBJ2-2; 7 bases line up with TRBD2. Germline CDR1 is WNHNN and CDR2 is SYGVQD (reference sequence). With V trimmed by 1 base and J by 1 base, 6 bases remained unmatched. The CDR3 loop spans 17 amino acids. The DNA of the CDR3 is TGCGCCAGCAGTGAGTGGGTATCGGGAGGGAACACCGGGGAGCTGTTTTTT. As protein: CASSEWVSGGNTGELFF.

The V call is TRBV9, the J call TRBJ2-1; no firm D call. The germline gives CDR1 SGDLS, CDR2 YYNGEE. Trimming left V 3 bases short and J 6 bases short, with 13 bases between. The CDR3 length is 14 residues. CDR3 DNA sequence: TGTGCCAGCAGCGAGGCCCTAGGATTCAATGAGCAGTTCTTC. Amino acid sequence: CASSEALGFNEQFF.

J is TRBJ1-2 and V is TRBV29-1; 11 positions agree with TRBD1. The CDR3 extends over 15 amino acids. The junction had 7 bases not matched to a gene; V was cut back by 4 bases and J by 3 bases. The germline gives CDR1 SQVTM, CDR2 ANQGSEA. The CDR3 reads CSVVPGQGADYGYTF. CDR3 nucleotides: TGCAGCGTTGTCCCTGGACAGGGGGCTGACTATGGCTACACCTTC.

The chain couples TRBV5-4 to TRBJ2-3, with 12 bases fitting TRBD2. CDR1 is SGHNT and CDR2 is YYREEE in the germline V gene (reference sequence). J lost 1 base, V lost 0 bases, and 0 bases had no gene match. The length of the CDR3 is 16 residues. The CDR3 region has the DNA TGTGCCAGCAGCTTGGGGACTAGCGGGGGCACAGATACGCAGTATTTT. Its protein is CASSLGTSGGTDTQYF.

This clone was seen a handful of times. The chain couples TRBV7-9 to TRBJ2-1; D uncertain. CDR3 length: 14 amino acids. The germline V gene has CDR1 SEHNR and CDR2 FQNEAQ (reference sequence). V lost 3 bases and J 7 bases, leaving 13 bases between the germline ends. The CDR3 here is CASSLRFKPNEQFF. As DNA, the CDR3 is TGTGCCAGCAGCTTGCGTTTCAAACCGAATGAGCAGTTCTTC.

V usage is TRBV5-1 and J usage is TRBJ2-7; TRBD1 matches at 8 bases. The germline CDR1 and CDR2 sequences are SGHRS and YFSETQ. The J segment lost 2 bases and the V segment lost 6 bases, leaving 10 bases of the junction unmatched. CDR3 length equals 15 residues. The CDR3 DNA is TGCGCCAGCATACCCAGACCGGACAGGGCCTACGAGCAGTACTTC. It encodes CASIPRPDRAYEQYF.

The chain has TRBV29-1 and TRBJ1-1; maybe TRBD1 (6 bases). Looked up from germline, CDR1 is SQVTM and CDR2 is ANQGSEA. The germline V and J ends were trimmed by 6 bases and 10 bases, with 18 bases remaining between them. The CDR3 runs to 12 residues. The CDR3 is CSVGGAGSAAFF. Written as DNA, the CDR3 is TGCAGCGTGGGGGGGGCAGGGAGTGCAGCTTTCTTT.

This chain connects TRBV5-1 to TRBJ1-3; unclear D gene. CDR1 is SGHRS, CDR2 YFSETQ, per germline. Trimming shortened V by 5 bases and J by 0 bases, and 6 bases separated the two germline ends. The CDR3 covers 13 residues. For the CDR3, the DNA is TGCGCCAGCAGGCAGGACTCTGGAAACACCATATATTTT. It codes for CASRQDSGNTIYF.

The chain has TRBV5-8 and TRBJ1-4, with 7 bases aligning to TRBD1. In germline, CDR1 is SGHTS, CDR2 YDEGEE. The junction had 7 bases not matched to a gene; V was cut back by 4 bases and J by 4 bases. This CDR3 is built from 15 residues. The CDR3 region is CASSEGGQLNEKLFF. CDR3 nucleotide sequence: TGTGCCAGCAGCGAGGGGGGACAGCTTAATGAAAAACTGTTTTTT.